This T cell receptor (beta chain) was sequenced for a study of tumor-infiltrating lymphocytes in primary liver carcinoma. Study-wide context: Patients were men and women aged 30 to 69 years. The study, taken as a whole, reports: Bulk samples went unsorted, so CD4+ and CD8+ repertoires were not compared.

The researchers produced TCR beta cDNA from around 0.5 ug total RNA with a constant-region primer. Nested multiplex PCR, run for three rounds with slightly modified ARM-PCR, yielded TCR beta libraries. Researchers ran the first two PCR rounds for approximately 10 cycles each with TRBV1-TRBV30 forward primers and a C-beta reverse primer. Using its own MiXCR run on the multiplex PCR reads, TCRdb lists one record per CDR3 protein. The table lists 190,000 or so distinct CDR3 sequences, approximately 65% of them singletons, with about 7.1% in the top ten. The blood RNA (from unsorted whole blood) was obtained, and germline DNA was also extracted. Around 4.1 milliliters of peripheral blood were collected before surgery. Details on this clonotype: As yet, its antigen is unknown.

The ends were cut back, 3 bases at V and 4 bases at J, with 12 bases in the middle. This CDR3 comprises 15 residues. CDR1 and CDR2 from the germline V gene are MNHNS and SASEGT. V gene TRBV6-1 combines with J gene TRBJ2-2, with D hard to call. The source of this sequence is a woman aged 55 to 70 with primary liver carcinoma and hepatitis B virus infection. What was sequenced was peripheral blood. The CDR3 DNA is TGTGCCAGCAGTGATCAAGGGTCGGGCACCGGGGAGCTGTTTTTT. Its translation is CASSDQGSGTGELFF.